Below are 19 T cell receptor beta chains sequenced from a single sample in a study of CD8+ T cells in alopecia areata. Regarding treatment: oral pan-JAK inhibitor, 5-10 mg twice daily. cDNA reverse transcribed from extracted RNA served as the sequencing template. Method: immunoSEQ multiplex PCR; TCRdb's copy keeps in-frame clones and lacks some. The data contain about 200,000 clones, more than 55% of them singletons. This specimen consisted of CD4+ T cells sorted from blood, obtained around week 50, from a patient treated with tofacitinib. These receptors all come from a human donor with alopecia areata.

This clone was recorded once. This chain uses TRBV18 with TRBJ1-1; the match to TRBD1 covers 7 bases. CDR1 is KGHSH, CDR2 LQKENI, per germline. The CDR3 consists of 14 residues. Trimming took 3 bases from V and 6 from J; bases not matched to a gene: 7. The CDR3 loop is CASSPDRVRAEAFF. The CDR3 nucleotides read TGTGCCAGCTCACCCGACAGGGTTAGGGCTGAAGCTTTCTTT.

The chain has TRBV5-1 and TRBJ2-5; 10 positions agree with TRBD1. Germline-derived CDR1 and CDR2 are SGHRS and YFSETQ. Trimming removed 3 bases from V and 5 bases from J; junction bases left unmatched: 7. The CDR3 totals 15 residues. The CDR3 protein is CASSSGTGDLETQYF. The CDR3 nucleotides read TGCGCCAGCAGCTCCGGGACAGGGGATCTCGAGACCCAGTACTTC. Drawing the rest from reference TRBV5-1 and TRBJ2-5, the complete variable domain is KAGVTQTPRYLIKTRGQQVTLSCSPISGHRSVSWYQQTPGQGLQFLFEYFSETQRNKGNFPGRFSGRQFSNSRSEMNVSTLELGDSALYLCASSSGTGDLETQYFGPGTRLLVL.

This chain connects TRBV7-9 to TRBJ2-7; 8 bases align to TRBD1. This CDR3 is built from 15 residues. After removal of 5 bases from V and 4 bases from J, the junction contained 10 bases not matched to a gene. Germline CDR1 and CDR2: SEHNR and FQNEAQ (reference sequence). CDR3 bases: TGTGCCAGCAGCCCCCTCGGACAGGGAACGTACGAGCAGTACTTC. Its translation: CASSPLGQGTYEQYF.

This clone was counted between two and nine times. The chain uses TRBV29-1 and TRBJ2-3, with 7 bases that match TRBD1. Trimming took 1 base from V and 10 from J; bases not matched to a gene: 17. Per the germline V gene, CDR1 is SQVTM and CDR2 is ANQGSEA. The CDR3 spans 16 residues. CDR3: CSVEALPRRQGSPQYF. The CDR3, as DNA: TGCAGCGTTGAAGCCCTCCCCAGGCGACAGGGAAGCCCGCAGTATTTT.

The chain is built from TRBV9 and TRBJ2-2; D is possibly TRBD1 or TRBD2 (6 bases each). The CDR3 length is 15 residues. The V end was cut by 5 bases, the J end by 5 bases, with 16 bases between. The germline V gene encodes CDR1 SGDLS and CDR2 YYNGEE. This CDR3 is CASRPEGGGTGELFF. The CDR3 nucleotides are TGTGCCAGCAGACCGGAGGGGGGTGGAACCGGGGAGCTGTTTTTT.

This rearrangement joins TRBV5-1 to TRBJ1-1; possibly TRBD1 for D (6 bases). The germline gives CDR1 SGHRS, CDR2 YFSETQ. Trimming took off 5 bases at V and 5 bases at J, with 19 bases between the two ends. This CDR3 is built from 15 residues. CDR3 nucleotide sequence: TGCGCCAGCAGTCCCAGACAGGTGGGAGGGACTGAAGCTTTCTTT. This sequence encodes CASSPRQVGGTEAFF. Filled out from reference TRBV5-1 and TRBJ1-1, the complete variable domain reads KAGVTQTPRYLIKTRGQQVTLSCSPISGHRSVSWYQQTPGQGLQFLFEYFSETQRNKGNFPGRFSGRQFSNSRSEMNVSTLELGDSALYLCASSPRQVGGTEAFFGQGTRLTVV.

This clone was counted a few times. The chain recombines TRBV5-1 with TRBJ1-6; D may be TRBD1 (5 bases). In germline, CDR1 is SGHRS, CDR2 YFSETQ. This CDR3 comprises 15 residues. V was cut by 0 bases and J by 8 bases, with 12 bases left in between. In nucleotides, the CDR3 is TGCGCCAGCAGCTTGGAATCAGGGATTGATTCACCCCTCCACTTT. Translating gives CASSLESGIDSPLHF.

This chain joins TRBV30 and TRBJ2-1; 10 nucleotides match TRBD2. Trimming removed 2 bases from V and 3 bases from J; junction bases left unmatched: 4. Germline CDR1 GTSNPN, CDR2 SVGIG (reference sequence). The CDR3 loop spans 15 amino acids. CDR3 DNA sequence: TGTGCCTGGAGTTTACTAGCGGGGCTCTACAATGAGCAGTTCTTC. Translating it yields CAWSLLAGLYNEQFF.

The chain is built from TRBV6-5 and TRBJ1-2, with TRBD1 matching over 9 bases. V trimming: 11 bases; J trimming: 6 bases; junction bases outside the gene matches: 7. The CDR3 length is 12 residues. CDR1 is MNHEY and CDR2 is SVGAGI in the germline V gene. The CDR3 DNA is TGTGCCTCCCGGGACAGGGATCATGGCTACACCTTC. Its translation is CASRDRDHGYTF.

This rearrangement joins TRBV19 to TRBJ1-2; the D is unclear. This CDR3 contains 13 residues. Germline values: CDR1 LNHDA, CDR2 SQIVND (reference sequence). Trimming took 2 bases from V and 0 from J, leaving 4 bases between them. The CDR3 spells CASSIRSNYGYTF. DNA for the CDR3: TGTGCCAGTAGTATACGCTCTAACTATGGCTACACCTTC. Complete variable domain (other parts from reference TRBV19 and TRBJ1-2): DGGITQSPKYLFRKEGQNVTLSCEQNLNHDAMYWYRQDPGQGLRLIYYSQIVNDFQKGDIAEGYSVSREKKESFPLTVTSAQKNPTAFYLCASSIRSNYGYTFGSGTRLTVV.

The CDR3 coding sequence is TGCAGTGCTAGAGTGTTTGGGACCCTCCACTTT. Its translation is CSARVFGTLHF. The rearrangement uses TRBV20-1 and TRBJ1-6; D gene unclear. The CDR3 extends over 11 amino acids. CDR1 is DFQATT, CDR2 SNEGSKA, per germline (reference sequence). The ends were cut back, 1 base at V and 14 bases at J, with 9 bases in the middle.

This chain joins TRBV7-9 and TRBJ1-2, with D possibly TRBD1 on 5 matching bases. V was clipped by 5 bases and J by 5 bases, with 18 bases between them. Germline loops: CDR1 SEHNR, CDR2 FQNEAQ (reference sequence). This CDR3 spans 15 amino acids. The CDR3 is CASSQVNWDLYGYTF. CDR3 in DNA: TGTGCCAGCAGCCAGGTTAACTGGGACCTGTATGGCTACACCTTC.

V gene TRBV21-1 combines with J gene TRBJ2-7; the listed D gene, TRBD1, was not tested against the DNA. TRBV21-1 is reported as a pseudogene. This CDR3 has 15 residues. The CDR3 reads CASSTAWAHSYEQYF. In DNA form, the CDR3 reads TGTGCCAGCAGCACTGCCTGGGCCCACTCCTACGAGCAGTACTTC.

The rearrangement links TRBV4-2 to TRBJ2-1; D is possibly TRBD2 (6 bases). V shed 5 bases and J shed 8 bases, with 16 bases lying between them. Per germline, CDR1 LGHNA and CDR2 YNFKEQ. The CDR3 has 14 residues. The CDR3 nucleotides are TGTGCCAGCAGCTCGCCGGGACTCCAAGATGAGCAGTTCTTC. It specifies CASSSPGLQDEQFF.

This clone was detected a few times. This CDR3 reads CSAIAEETQYF. The CDR3 DNA follows: TGCAGTGCTATTGCCGAAGAGACCCAGTACTTC. The chain recombines TRBV20-1 with TRBJ2-5, with no clear D. The germline V gene encodes CDR1 DFQATT and CDR2 SNEGSKA (reference sequence). The CDR3 is made up of 11 amino acids. V was clipped by 4 bases and J by 3 bases, with 6 bases between them.

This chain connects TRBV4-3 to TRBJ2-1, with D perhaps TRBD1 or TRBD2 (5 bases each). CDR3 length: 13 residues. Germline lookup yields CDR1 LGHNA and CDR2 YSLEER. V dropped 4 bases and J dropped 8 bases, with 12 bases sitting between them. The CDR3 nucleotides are TGCGCCAGCAGCCCCGGGGTGGGGCATGAGCAGTTCTTC. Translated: CASSPGVGHEQFF.

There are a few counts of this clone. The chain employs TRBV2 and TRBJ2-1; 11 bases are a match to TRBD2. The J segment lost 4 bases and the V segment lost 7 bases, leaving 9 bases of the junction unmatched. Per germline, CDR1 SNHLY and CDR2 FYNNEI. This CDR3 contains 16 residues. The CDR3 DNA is TGTGCCAGCACAGACAGACTAGCGGGGCTATACAATGAGCAGTTCTTC. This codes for CASTDRLAGLYNEQFF.

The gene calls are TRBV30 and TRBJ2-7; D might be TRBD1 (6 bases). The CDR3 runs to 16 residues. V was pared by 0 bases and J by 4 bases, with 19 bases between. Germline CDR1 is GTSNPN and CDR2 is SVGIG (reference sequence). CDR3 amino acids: CAWSVFSGQTNYEQYF. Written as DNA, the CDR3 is TGTGCCTGGAGTGTATTTTCCGGACAGACAAATTACGAGCAGTACTTC.

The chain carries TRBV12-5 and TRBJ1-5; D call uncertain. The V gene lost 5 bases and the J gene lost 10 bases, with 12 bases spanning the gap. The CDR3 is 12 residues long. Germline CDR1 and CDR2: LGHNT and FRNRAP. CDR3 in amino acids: CASGPEVGPQHF. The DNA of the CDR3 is TGTGCTAGTGGTCCTGAGGTGGGTCCCCAGCATTTT.